This section outlines one T cell receptor (beta chain) sequence together with its context. One end of the junction does not line up with germline, which may come from a read error. This record comes from a study of blood T cell repertoires in COVID-19. Looking at the study overall: PBMCs, B-cell-depleted T cells, or T cells were the source of the cDNA or gDNA that made up the material.

Authors' analysis steps: Reference gene primer amplification gave nucleated cell count estimates. The method was immunoSEQ multiplex PCR; TCRdb's version includes in-frame clones alone and lacks a portion of them. That table supplies the V and J calls and clone size; D and trimming were determined from the DNA. The profile shows fewer than 350,000 clones, approximately 92% of them singletons. While infection was still active, Seattle patients were enrolled and then followed longitudinally. Looked up from germline, CDR1 is MNHEY and CDR2 is SMNVEV (reference sequence). This CDR3 is 11 amino acids long.

Specimen: peripheral blood. This receptor was taken from a woman aged 25 to 39 with COVID-19, enrolled during active disease. This chain connects TRBV27 to TRBJ1-6; D unclear. The CDR3 DNA follows: TGTGCCAGCAGTTTTTGGACTGCTAACTGGTTT. Its protein is CASSFWTANWF.